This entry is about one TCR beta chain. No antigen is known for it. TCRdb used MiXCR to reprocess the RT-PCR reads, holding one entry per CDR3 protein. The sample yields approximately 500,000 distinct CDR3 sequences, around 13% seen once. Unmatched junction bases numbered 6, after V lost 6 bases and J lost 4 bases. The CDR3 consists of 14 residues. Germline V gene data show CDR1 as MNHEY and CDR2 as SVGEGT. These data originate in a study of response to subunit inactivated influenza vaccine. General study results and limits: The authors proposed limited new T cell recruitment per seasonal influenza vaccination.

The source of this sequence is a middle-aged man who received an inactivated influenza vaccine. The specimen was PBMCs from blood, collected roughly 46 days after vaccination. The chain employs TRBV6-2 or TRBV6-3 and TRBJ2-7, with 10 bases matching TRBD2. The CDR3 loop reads CASSPWTSGYEQYF. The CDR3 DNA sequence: TGTGCCAGCAGCCCCTGGACTAGCGGTTACGAGCAGTACTTC.